This TCR beta chain was observed in a study of blood T cell repertoires in COVID-19. Study in general: Sources were T cells, B-cell-depleted T cells, or PBMCs; the material itself was cDNA or gDNA.

Trimming took 5 bases from V and 4 from J; bases not matched to a gene: 2. CDR3 length: 14 residues. Germline CDR1 and CDR2: LGHNA and YSLEER. Method: immunoSEQ multiplex PCR; TCRdb's copy keeps in-frame clones and lacks some. The profile shows approximately 110,000 clones, roughly 83% of them singletons. The V gene is TRBV4-3, the J gene TRBJ2-7; 13 bases line up with TRBD2. This TCR was sampled from a human donor in a cohort sampled during active COVID-19. The sequencing input was peripheral blood. CDR3 loop: CASSAGLAGYEQYF. The CDR3 DNA reads as TGCGCCAGCAGCGCGGGACTAGCGGGATACGAGCAGTACTTC.